The sequence of this TCR beta chain was determined in a study of Tregs in tolerant kidney transplant recipients. Findings and caveats of the study: In tolerant patients, donor-specific Tregs outgrew total Tregs, suggesting antigen-driven expansion.

TCRdb's table, derived via immunoSEQ multiplex PCR, lists solely in-frame clones and lacks some. In all, the sample yields 25,000 to 35,000 clones. Trimming took off 2 bases at V and 3 bases at J, with 11 bases between the two ends. Germline V gives CDR1 MNHEY, CDR2 SVGEGT. This CDR3 spans 15 amino acids. Unstimulated regulatory T cells (CD4+CD25+CD127-), CD4+CD25- non-regulatory cells, CD4 and CD8 cells were FACS-sorted from thawed PBMCs. Concerning this clone itself: Its specificity is unknown. The observed sequence ends 3 residues before the CDR3 terminus, with the missing tail filled in from the germline J gene.

The TCR was taken from a human donor who received a combined kidney and bone marrow transplant. Sequenced here: CD8+ T cells from blood, sampled before the transplant. V usage is TRBV6-2 or TRBV6-3 and J usage is TRBJ2-1; D is undetermined. CDR3 region: CASSYGWRYYNEQFF. The DNA read from the CDR3 is TGTGCCAGCAGTTACGGGTGGCGGTACTACAATGAG.